This TCR beta chain stems from a study of T cell repertoires in cytomegalovirus infection. Study at large: Alongside well-studied HLA-B-restricted CMV epitopes, recently identified HLA-C-restricted CMV epitopes were also used. TCR beta signatures that were public indicated CMV infection and matching HLA type. Study-wide results and caveats: CMV-specific HLA-C-restricted TCR beta clonotypes dominated the ex vivo response. The study identified carriers of CMV plus the relevant HLA from cumulative public TCR beta family frequency.

This clonotype occurred a few times. Its matching antigen is unknown. From the reads, TCRdb called clonotypes with MiXCR, one entry per CDR3 protein. The table has around 500,000 distinct CDR3 sequences, about 42% seen once. V trimming: 4 bases; J trimming: 0 bases; junction bases outside the gene matches: 5. CDR3 length: 16 residues. Germline-derived CDR1 and CDR2 are MGHRA and YSYEKL. V and J are TRBV4-1 and TRBJ2-2, with 7 bases identical to TRBD1. The receptor comes from a human donor in good health (CMV status not recorded). Some clones in this sample may be carry-over from other donors' samples. Sample: cultured PBMCs, taken from culture after CMV antigen stimulation. The DNA of the CDR3 is TGCGCCAGCAGCCCCTCGACAGGGACGAACACCGGGGAGCTGTTTTTT. Translation: CASSPSTGTNTGELFF.